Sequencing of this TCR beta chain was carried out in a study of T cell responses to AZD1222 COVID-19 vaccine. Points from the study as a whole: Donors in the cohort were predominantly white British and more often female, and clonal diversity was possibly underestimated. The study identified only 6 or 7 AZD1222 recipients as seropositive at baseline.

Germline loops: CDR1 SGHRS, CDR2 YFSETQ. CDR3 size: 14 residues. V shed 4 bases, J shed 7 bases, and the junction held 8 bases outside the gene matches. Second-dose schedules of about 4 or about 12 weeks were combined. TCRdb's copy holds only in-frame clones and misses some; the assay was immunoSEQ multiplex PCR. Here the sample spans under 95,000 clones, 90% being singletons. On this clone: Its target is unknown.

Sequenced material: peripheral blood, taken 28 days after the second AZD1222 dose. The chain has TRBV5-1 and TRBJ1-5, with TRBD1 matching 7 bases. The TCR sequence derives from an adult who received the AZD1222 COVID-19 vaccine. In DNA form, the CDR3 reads TGCGCCAGCAGCCCGGGGGCAGGGGGACAGCCCCAGCATTTT. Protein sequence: CASSPGAGGQPQHF.